This T cell receptor beta chain was profiled in a study of identical twins. Findings and limits, study-wide: Excess twin sharing in beta out-of-frame sequences was weaker.

From the 5' RACE reads, TCRdb called clonotypes with MiXCR, one entry per CDR3 protein. The repertoire holds around 370,000 distinct CDR3 sequences, with 9% to 10% as singletons. CDR3 length equals 13 residues. V shed 2 bases and J shed 1 base, with 7 bases lying between them. Germline-derived CDR1 and CDR2 are SGHRS and YFSETQ. This clonotype has a count of ten or more. Its antigen remains unidentified. The J gene is TRBJ2-7, the V gene TRBV5-1; D remains unclear. Sequences were obtained from naive T cells sorted from blood. The TCR comes from a woman aged 45 to 65 in good health. The chain's CDR3 is CASSFDLSYEQYV. For the CDR3, the DNA is TGCGCCAGCAGCTTCGACTTATCCTACGAGCAGTACGTC.